The rows below give T cell receptor beta chains drawn from one sample of a study of a mutant IDH1 vaccine in newly diagnosed glioma. These TCRs' antigens remain unknown. Assay: immunoSEQ multiplex PCR; the TCRdb copy retains only in-frame clones and omits some. The table has around 40,000 clones, around 76% seen once. This sample comprised PBMCs, obtained from a glioma patient whose treatment included an IDH1 peptide vaccine. These receptors were collected from a man aged 50-60 years with glioma. The CDR3 runs from the conserved cysteine through the conserved F or W. Each record gives: V gene, J gene, D gene, clone size, CDR3 DNA, CDR3 protein. D genes are given only for firm matches. The size field is filled for only some rows; it gives once, few, many or a size class.

>TRBV6-1|TRBJ1-2|TRBD1|.
TGTGCCAGCAGTGGCCCCGGGACAGGGAGCTATGGCTACACCTTC
CASSGPGTGSYGYTF
>TRBV19|TRBJ1-2|.|.
TGTGCCACTTCAAAGGCTTATGGCTACACCTTC
CATSKAYGYTF
>TRBV4-2|TRBJ1-3|TRBD1|.
TGTGCCAGCAGCCAGGGACAGGGACAATCTGGAAACACCATATATTTT
CASSQGQGQSGNTIYF
>TRBV29-1|TRBJ1-1|.|.
TGCAGCGCGAGACGAGGGACATTAATGAACACTGAAGCTTTCTTT
CSARRGTLMNTEAFF
>TRBV6-5|TRBJ2-7|TRBD1|.
TGTGCCAGCAGTCGCGGGACAGGGGGCTACGAGCAGTACTTC
CASSRGTGGYEQYF
>TRBV19|TRBJ1-3|.|.
TGTGCCAGTAGTATAGGTCGCAGCGTAACTGGAAACACCATATATTTT
CASSIGRSVTGNTIYF
>TRBV19|TRBJ1-5|.|.
TGTGCCAGTAGTATGATGGGTAGGCAGCCCCAGCATTTT
CASSMMGRQPQHF
>TRBV9|TRBJ1-4|TRBD1|.
TGTGCCAGCAGCGCAGGGACAGGGGGCGCGGGTGAAAAACTGTTTTTT
CASSAGTGGAGEKLFF
>TRBV29-1|TRBJ1-2|.|.
TGCAGCGTTGTGGGTCTTAGGCAGGGGAATCGTGGCTACACCTTC
CSVVGLRQGNRGYTF
>TRBV5-6|TRBJ2-7|.|.
TGTGCCAGCAGCCTCGGCGCGAAAACCCCTGCTGGGCAGTACTTC
CASSLGAKTPAGQYF
>TRBV28|TRBJ1-1|.|.
TGTGCCAGCAGTGCCCCGGGGGACGGAAAGGGGAACACTGAAGCTTTCTTT
CASSAPGDGKGNTEAFF
>TRBV6-1|TRBJ2-3|TRBD2|.
TGTGCCAGCAGCCTCTACGGGGGGTACACAGATACGCAGTATTTT
CASSLYGGYTDTQYF
>TRBV2|TRBJ2-2|.|.
TGTGCCAGCAAGAGGCAGGGGAACACCGGGGAGCTGTTTTTT
CASKRQGNTGELFF
>TRBV4-1|TRBJ1-5|.|.
TGCGCCAGCAGCCAAAGGATTAGTACGGGAAGCAATCAGCCCCAGCATTTT
CASSQRISTGSNQPQHF
>TRBV6-6|TRBJ2-1|TRBD1|few
TGTGCCAGCAGAGCCGGGACAGGGGGCAATGAGCAGTTCTTC
CASRAGTGGNEQFF
>TRBV10-3|TRBJ2-7|TRBD1|.
TGTGCCATCAGTATCGGACAGGGCGACTACGAGCAGTACTTC
CAISIGQGDYEQYF
>TRBV2|TRBJ1-1|TRBD1|.
TGTGCCAGCAGTTTACAGGGGATGGGGATGAACACTGAAGCTTTCTTT
CASSLQGMGMNTEAFF
>TRBV7-8|TRBJ1-6|.|.
TGTGCCAGCAGCTTAGACCCAGGTCGTGGTAATTCACCCCTCCACTTT
CASSLDPGRGNSPLHF
>TRBV7-8|TRBJ1-1|.|.
TGTGCCAGCAGTAAACTCGCAGGGGTCTTGAACACTGAAGCTTTCTTT
CASSKLAGVLNTEAFF
>TRBV10-3|TRBJ1-6|.|.
TGTGCCATCAGTGGCTCCTCGGGTGGTAATTCACCCCTCCACTTT
CAISGSSGGNSPLHF
>TRBV19|TRBJ1-1|TRBD1|.
TGTGCCAGTAGTATAGGTTCGACAGGGGGTGCTAACACTGAAGCTTTCTTT
CASSIGSTGGANTEAFF
>TRBV27|TRBJ1-5|.|few
TGTGCCAGCAGTCTAGGGCGGGTTGGTCAGCCCCAGCATTTT
CASSLGRVGQPQHF
>TRBV5-6|TRBJ2-2|.|.
TGTGCCAGCAGCTTAGGTGGCAGACTCGACACCGGGGAGCTGTTTTTT
CASSLGGRLDTGELFF
>TRBV6-1|TRBJ2-3|.|few
TGTGCCAGCAGTGATCGCGGGTTTACTAGCACAGATACGCAGTATTTT
CASSDRGFTSTDTQYF
>TRBV4-2|TRBJ2-1|.|.
TGTGCCAGCAGCACCCGAGGGGGTCATGAGCAGTTCTTC
CASSTRGGHEQFF
>TRBV6-6|TRBJ2-1|.|.
TGTGCCAGCGTACAGGGAATCTACAATGAGCAGTTCTTC
CASVQGIYNEQFF